A selection of T cell receptor beta chains follows, all from one sample in a study of OX40 agonist ivuxolimab in advanced cancers. Produced via immunoSEQ multiplex PCR; TCRdb's table is partial and in-frame only. The repertoire holds tens of thousands of clones, with around 81% as singletons. Here the sequenced sample was CD4+ or CD8+ T cells sorted from blood, taken in a trial of the OX40 agonist ivuxolimab. The receptor source for this set is an adult with an advanced solid tumor such as melanoma, head and neck, liver or kidney cancer. Each CDR3 is given with its conserved first and last residue. A D gene is named only where the DNA matches it firmly. A clone size is listed for some rows: how often the clone was seen (once, few, many), or a class if it is expanded.

J: TRBJ1-2; size: once; D: .; V: TRBV4-3; CDR3: CASSPSLGEDYGYTF; DNA: TGCGCCAGCAGCCCCTCCTTGGGGGAGGACTATGGCTACACCTTC
J: TRBJ2-1; size: .; D: TRBD1; V: TRBV29-1; CDR3: CSVEEGQGINEQFF; DNA: TGCAGCGTTGAAGAGGGACAGGGTATCAATGAGCAGTTCTTC
J: TRBJ1-1; size: .; D: TRBD1; V: TRBV29-1; CDR3: CSTGGGFGTEAFF; DNA: TGCAGCACGGGAGGGGGCTTCGGCACTGAAGCTTTCTTT
J: TRBJ1-1; size: .; D: .; V: TRBV14; CDR3: CASSQGQVVEAFF; DNA: TGTGCCAGCAGCCAAGGACAGGTAGTTGAAGCTTTCTTT
J: TRBJ2-1; size: .; D: .; V: TRBV27; CDR3: CASWIGDEQFF; DNA: TGTGCCAGCTGGATTGGGGATGAGCAGTTCTTC
J: TRBJ2-7; size: .; D: .; V: TRBV5-4; CDR3: CASSLAGRGYDEQYF; DNA: TGTGCCAGCAGCTTGGCCGGCAGGGGCTATGACGAGCAGTACTTC
J: TRBJ1-1; size: .; D: .; V: TRBV2; CDR3: CASSEDPGGIAEAFF; DNA: TGTGCCAGCAGTGAAGACCCGGGGGGGATCGCTGAAGCTTTCTTT
J: TRBJ2-1; size: .; D: .; V: TRBV7-8; CDR3: CASSLGADEQFF; DNA: TGTGCCAGCAGCTTGGGGGCCGATGAGCAGTTCTTC
J: TRBJ2-7; size: .; D: TRBD2; V: TRBV28; CDR3: CASSFDRASGRSYEQYF; DNA: TGTGCCAGCAGTTTCGACCGGGCTAGCGGGAGGAGCTACGAGCAGTACTTC
J: TRBJ2-1; size: .; D: .; V: TRBV4-1; CDR3: CASSQAGGIDYNEQFF; DNA: TGCGCCAGCAGCCAAGCCGGGGGTATCGACTACAATGAGCAGTTCTTC
J: TRBJ1-1; size: .; D: .; V: TRBV14; CDR3: CASSQTTNTEAFF; DNA: TGTGCCAGCAGCCAGACGACGAACACTGAAGCTTTCTTT
J: TRBJ2-1; size: few; D: .; V: TRBV2; CDR3: CASSDLGSEQFF; DNA: TGTGCCAGCAGTGATCTTGGAAGTGAGCAGTTCTTC
J: TRBJ2-3; size: .; D: .; V: TRBV11-3; CDR3: CASSLGVGDTQYF; DNA: TGTGCCAGCAGCTTAGGAGTTGGTGATACGCAGTATTTT
J: TRBJ2-5; size: .; D: .; V: TRBV13; CDR3: CASSLGVSETQYF; DNA: TGTGCCAGCAGCTTAGGGGTCTCAGAGACCCAGTACTTC
J: TRBJ2-7; size: .; D: .; V: TRBV5-6; CDR3: CASSYDRAYEQYF; DNA: TGTGCCAGCAGCTATGACAGAGCCTACGAGCAGTACTTC
J: TRBJ1-1; size: .; D: .; V: TRBV5-3; CDR3: CARSLVAGVTEAFF; DNA: TGTGCCAGAAGCTTGGTAGCTGGGGTCACTGAAGCTTTCTTT
J: TRBJ2-7; size: .; D: TRBD1; V: TRBV29-1; CDR3: CSVATGVNYEQYF; DNA: TGCAGCGTTGCTACAGGGGTTAACTACGAGCAGTACTTC
J: TRBJ1-5; size: .; D: .; V: TRBV27; CDR3: CASSSDSNQPQHF; DNA: TGTGCCAGCAGTTCGGACAGTAATCAGCCCCAGCATTTT
J: TRBJ1-1; size: .; D: .; V: TRBV19; CDR3: CASRNAENTEAFF; DNA: TGTGCCAGTAGAAATGCAGAGAACACTGAAGCTTTCTTT
J: TRBJ1-1; size: .; D: TRBD1; V: TRBV2; CDR3: CASTSGTGVVTEAFF; DNA: TGTGCCAGCACCTCCGGGACAGGGGTTGTCACTGAAGCTTTCTTT
J: TRBJ2-1; size: .; D: TRBD1; V: TRBV6-5; CDR3: CASSTQTGDNEQFF; DNA: TGTGCCAGCAGTACTCAGACAGGGGACAATGAGCAGTTCTTC
J: TRBJ2-3; size: .; D: TRBD1; V: TRBV4-2; CDR3: CASSQEGGQGGDTQYF; DNA: TGTGCCAGCAGCCAAGAGGGGGGACAGGGTGGTGATACGCAGTATTTT
J: TRBJ1-3; size: .; D: TRBD1; V: TRBV9; CDR3: CASSDPGGSGNTIYF; DNA: TGTGCCAGCAGCGATCCAGGGGGATCTGGAAACACCATATATTTT
J: TRBJ2-1; size: few; D: .; V: TRBV6-6; CDR3: CASSFTNEQFF; DNA: TGTGCCAGCAGTTTTACCAATGAGCAGTTCTTC
J: TRBJ1-1; size: .; D: .; V: TRBV6-5; CDR3: CASSSWGNTEAFF; DNA: TGTGCCAGCAGTTCCTGGGGAAACACTGAAGCTTTCTTT
J: TRBJ2-7; size: .; D: .; V: TRBV7-9; CDR3: CASSPGVLEQYF; DNA: TGTGCCAGCAGCCCCGGGGTCCTTGAGCAGTACTTC
J: TRBJ2-2; size: .; D: TRBD1; V: TRBV9; CDR3: CASSVAGTGGTGELFF; DNA: TGTGCCAGCAGCGTGGCCGGGACAGGGGGCACCGGGGAGCTGTTTTTT
J: TRBJ2-1; size: .; D: .; V: TRBV9; CDR3: CASSVEDSTYNEQFF; DNA: TGTGCCAGCAGCGTAGAGGACAGTACCTACAATGAGCAGTTCTTC
J: TRBJ2-5; size: .; D: .; V: TRBV5-8; CDR3: CASSLNSQETQYF; DNA: TGTGCCAGCAGCTTGAACAGCCAAGAGACCCAGTACTTC
J: TRBJ2-6; size: .; D: .; V: TRBV5-6; CDR3: CASSWGGGAGANVLTF; DNA: TGTGCCAGCAGCTGGGGAGGGGGCGCTGGGGCCAACGTCCTGACTTTC
J: TRBJ2-3; size: few; D: .; V: TRBV5-6; CDR3: CASRPASADTQYF; DNA: TGTGCCAGCAGACCAGCTAGCGCAGATACGCAGTATTTT
J: TRBJ2-3; size: .; D: TRBD1; V: TRBV5-4; CDR3: CASKGQGADTQYF; DNA: TGTGCCAGCAAGGGACAGGGGGCAGATACGCAGTATTTT
J: TRBJ2-6; size: .; D: .; V: TRBV28; CDR3: CASSYGGANVLTF; DNA: TGTGCCAGCAGTTATGGGGGGGCCAACGTCCTGACTTTC
J: TRBJ2-7; size: .; D: TRBD2; V: TRBV7-2; CDR3: CASSVWEGYEQYF; DNA: TGTGCCTCCTCGGTGTGGGAGGGGTACGAGCAGTACTTC
J: TRBJ1-2; size: .; D: .; V: TRBV7-8; CDR3: CASSLAGDPSYTF; DNA: TGTGCCAGCAGCTTAGCGGGAGACCCATCCTACACCTTC
J: TRBJ1-2; size: many; D: .; V: TRBV4-1; CDR3: CASSQVGGSYGYTF; DNA: TGCGCCAGCAGCCAAGTTGGGGGATCCTATGGCTACACCTTC
J: TRBJ2-2; size: .; D: TRBD1; V: TRBV5-4; CDR3: CASSSGQGIGELFF; DNA: TGTGCCAGCAGCTCTGGACAGGGGATCGGGGAGCTGTTTTTT
J: TRBJ2-2; size: .; D: TRBD2; V: TRBV5-1; CDR3: CASSLISGSGELFF; DNA: TGCGCCAGCAGCTTAATTAGCGGGAGTGGGGAGCTGTTTTTT
J: TRBJ1-1; size: .; D: .; V: TRBV28; CDR3: CASSLLSLGLNTEAFF; DNA: TGTGCCAGCAGTTTGTTATCCCTAGGGCTGAACACTGAAGCTTTCTTT
J: TRBJ1-1; size: .; D: .; V: TRBV28; CDR3: CASSLMGTEAFF; DNA: TGTGCCAGCAGTTTAATGGGCACTGAAGCTTTCTTT
J: TRBJ1-5; size: many; D: TRBD1; V: TRBV5-6; CDR3: CASSLFAGQGINQPQHF; DNA: TGTGCCAGCAGCTTGTTTGCAGGACAGGGGATCAATCAGCCCCAGCATTTT
J: TRBJ2-2; size: .; D: TRBD2; V: TRBV9; CDR3: CASSVGLGLAGDEAGELFF; DNA: TGTGCCAGCAGCGTAGGCTTGGGGCTAGCGGGAGATGAAGCCGGGGAGCTGTTTTTT
J: TRBJ2-1; size: once; D: TRBD1; V: TRBV28; CDR3: CASSFRTGGYNEQFF; DNA: TGTGCCAGCAGTTTCAGGACAGGGGGTTACAATGAGCAGTTCTTC
J: TRBJ2-5; size: .; D: .; V: TRBV29-1; CDR3: CSVEQGQETQYF; DNA: TGCAGCGTAGAACAAGGCCAAGAGACCCAGTACTTC
J: TRBJ1-3; size: .; D: .; V: TRBV21-1; CDR3: CASSPGTEGNTIYF; DNA: TGTGCCAGCAGCCCTGGGACTGAGGGAAACACCATATATTTT
J: TRBJ1-2; size: .; D: .; V: TRBV14; CDR3: CASSQELQDYGYTF; DNA: TGTGCCAGCAGCCAAGAGCTACAGGACTATGGCTACACCTTC
J: TRBJ2-1; size: .; D: TRBD2; V: TRBV29-1; CDR3: CSVDGAGVENEQFF; DNA: TGCAGCGTTGATGGAGCGGGAGTGGAAAATGAGCAGTTCTTC
J: TRBJ2-7; size: .; D: TRBD2; V: TRBV28; CDR3: CASGPLTSGTYEQYF; DNA: TGTGCCAGCGGACCCTTAACTAGCGGGACCTACGAGCAGTACTTC
J: TRBJ2-7; size: .; D: .; V: TRBV7-6; CDR3: CASSVSESSYEQYF; DNA: TGTGCCAGCAGCGTCTCGGAGAGCTCCTACGAGCAGTACTTC
J: TRBJ2-7; size: medium-sized; D: TRBD2; V: TRBV10-3; CDR3: CAISDPSGVYEQYF; DNA: TGTGCCATCAGTGACCCTAGCGGGGTCTACGAGCAGTACTTC
J: TRBJ2-1; size: .; D: TRBD2; V: TRBV9; CDR3: CATRASGSNEQFF; DNA: TGTGCCACAAGGGCTAGCGGGAGCAATGAGCAGTTCTTC
J: TRBJ2-1; size: .; D: .; V: TRBV27; CDR3: CAGSLFPFYNEQFF; DNA: TGTGCCGGCAGCCTTTTCCCCTTCTACAATGAGCAGTTCTTC
J: TRBJ2-1; size: .; D: TRBD2; V: TRBV7-9; CDR3: CASSSREGDNYNEQFF; DNA: TGTGCCAGCAGCTCCCGGGAGGGAGATAACTACAATGAGCAGTTCTTC